Sequencing of this T cell receptor beta chain was carried out in a study of T cell responses to AZD1222 COVID-19 vaccine. Regarding the study as a whole: Baseline antibody screening turned up just a handful of seropositive AZD1222 recipients. Receipt of two AZD1222 doses was followed by a rise in Spike-specific TCR breadth and depth. CD4 TCRs covered the whole spike, strongest at regions 160-218 and 743-854. The study sampled repertoires only after the peak T cell response.

As concerns this clone: Its antigen is not known.

The repertoire was sequenced with immunoSEQ multiplex PCR; TCRdb's copy has only in-frame clones and lacks some. Here the sample spans around 140,000 clones, 65% to 90% being singletons. The V and J ends lost 4 bases and 3 bases respectively, with 17 bases between them. CDR1 is MNHEY and CDR2 is SVGAGI in the germline V gene. The CDR3 contains 16 residues. V and J are TRBV6-5 and TRBJ2-3; D is possibly TRBD1 or TRBD2 (6 bases each). Sample: peripheral blood, taken on day 0 of AZD1222 vaccination. The origin of this receptor is an adult in good health. CDR3 nucleotides: TGTGCCAGCAGTTCCCCGGGGGCCTCAACTACAGATACGCAGTATTTT. This codes for CASSSPGASTTDTQYF.